Below, 30 T cell receptor beta chains from the same sample are listed, as sequenced in a study of blood T cell repertoires in COVID-19. Sequenced by immunoSEQ multiplex PCR; TCRdb stores in-frame clones only, minus some. In the table there are around 150,000 clones, 80% to 85% of which are singletons. The specimen was peripheral blood. The receptors derive from an elderly woman with active or convalescent COVID-19.

The rearrangement uses TRBV6-5 and TRBJ1-1; D is perhaps TRBD1 (5 bases). V shed 6 bases and J shed 6 bases, with 20 bases lying between them. Germline lookup yields CDR1 MNHEY and CDR2 SVGAGI. This CDR3 has 15 amino acids. This chain's CDR3 is CASRKGTVGVPEAFF. The CDR3 nucleotides read TGTGCCAGCAGAAAGGGGACTGTAGGCGTTCCTGAAGCTTTCTTT.

V usage is TRBV5-5 and J usage is TRBJ1-1, with 9 bases identical to TRBD1. CDR3 length: 15 amino acids. Trimming at V came to 2 bases and at J to 3 bases, leaving 5 bases not matched to a gene. Per germline, CDR1 SGHKS and CDR2 YYEKEE (reference sequence). The DNA for the CDR3 is TGTGCCAGCAGCTTCGACAGGGGGGTGCACACTGAAGCTTTCTTT. The encoded protein is CASSFDRGVHTEAFF.

This clone has just a few counts. The rearrangement uses TRBV6-1 and TRBJ1-2, with D possibly TRBD1 on 6 matching bases. V lost 1 base, J lost 0 bases, and 6 bases lay in between. The CDR3 spans 14 residues. Germline CDR1 MNHNS, CDR2 SASEGT. The CDR3 DNA is TGTGCCAGCAGTGAAGGGACAGCTAACTATGGCTACACCTTC. Its protein is CASSEGTANYGYTF.

V usage is TRBV6-2 or TRBV6-3 and J usage is TRBJ2-1, with TRBD2 matching 12 bases. With V trimmed by 6 bases and J by 10 bases, 4 bases remained unmatched. From germline, CDR1 is MNHEY and CDR2 SVGEGT. The CDR3 covers 13 residues. DNA of the CDR3: TGTGCCAGCAGCCCACTAGCGGGGGGAGAGCAGTTCTTC. Protein product: CASSPLAGGEQFF.

This rearrangement joins TRBV27 to TRBJ1-2, with a weak D call TRBD1 (5 bases). Trimming shortened V by 8 bases and J by 7 bases, and 20 bases separated the two germline ends. The CDR3 totals 14 residues. CDR1 and CDR2 from the germline V gene are MNHEY and SMNVEV (reference sequence). The CDR3 region has the DNA TGTGCCAGCTCTCAGGGTGGAGGGCCCGCTGGCTACACCTTC. Translation gives CASSQGGGPAGYTF.

As DNA, the CDR3 is TGTGCCAGCATCAGGGACAGCTCTGGGGCCAACGTCCTGACTTTC. This translates into CASIRDSSGANVLTF. The V gene is TRBV6-6, the J gene TRBJ2-6; 7 bases map to TRBD1. J lost 0 bases, V lost 7 bases, and 3 bases had no gene match. Germline-derived CDR1 and CDR2 are MNHNY and SVGAGI (reference sequence). The CDR3 runs to 15 residues.

The chain employs TRBV5-1 and TRBJ1-1; the D is unclear. Germline-derived CDR1 and CDR2 are SGHRS and YFSETQ. Between the trimmed V and J ends, which lost 6 bases and 1 base, there was a span of 13 bases. The CDR3 sequence is 14 residues long. CDR3 DNA sequence: TGCGCCAGCACGGACGGGGTGGGGAACACTGAAGCTTTCTTT. Translation gives CASTDGVGNTEAFF.

The J gene is TRBJ1-5, the V gene TRBV19; D remains ambiguous. V dropped 3 bases and J dropped 1 base, with 13 bases sitting between them. CDR1 LNHDA and CDR2 SQIVND come from the germline V gene (reference sequence). The CDR3 consists of 16 residues. The chain's CDR3 is CASSILTIISNQPQHF. In nucleotides, the CDR3 is TGTGCCAGTAGTATTTTAACAATAATCAGCAATCAGCCCCAGCATTTT.

The chain recombines TRBV2 with TRBJ1-6; 8 bases agree with TRBD1. V trimming: 8 bases; J trimming: 6 bases; junction bases outside the gene matches: 3. Per germline, CDR1 SNHLY and CDR2 FYNNEI. The CDR3 consists of 13 residues. CDR3 DNA sequence: TGTGCCAGCTCGACAGGGGTTAATTCACCCCTCCACTTT. As protein: CASSTGVNSPLHF.

This chain joins TRBV20-1 and TRBJ1-1; possible D gene TRBD1, 6 bases. V dropped 3 bases and J dropped 3 bases, with 11 bases sitting between them. CDR3 size: 13 residues. Per the germline V gene, CDR1 is DFQATT and CDR2 is SNEGSKA (reference sequence). The CDR3 DNA sequence: TGCAGTGCTAGTGGCACAGGGTACACTGAAGCTTTCTTT. It encodes CSASGTGYTEAFF.

The CDR3 protein is CASSLGEGNQQYF. CDR3 DNA sequence: TGTGCCAGCAGCTTGGGGGAGGGCAACCAGCAGTACTTC. V usage is TRBV7-9 and J usage is TRBJ2-7; 7 bases are shared with TRBD2. Germline V lookup: CDR1 SEHNR, CDR2 FQNEAQ (reference sequence). V gave up 3 bases and J gave up 8 bases; unmatched junction bases: 7. This CDR3 spans 13 amino acids.

J is TRBJ2-2 and V is TRBV7-6; TRBD1 agrees at 8 bases. Germline V gene lookup returns CDR1 SGHVS and CDR2 FNYEAQ. V trimming: 2 bases; J trimming: 6 bases; junction bases outside the gene matches: 8. The CDR3 is made up of 16 amino acids. This CDR3 reads CASSLQGAGVAGELFF. The CDR3 DNA is TGTGCCAGCAGCTTACAGGGGGCTGGTGTTGCCGGGGAGCTGTTTTTT.

J is TRBJ2-7 and V is TRBV6-2 or TRBV6-3; 12 bases fit TRBD2. Germline trimming cut 3 bases from V and 4 bases from J; bases unmatched to any gene: 7. Germline loops: CDR1 MNHEY, CDR2 SVGEGT. CDR3 length: 16 amino acids. CDR3 DNA sequence: TGTGCCAGCAGTTATACGCTGACTAGCGGGGGTTACGAGCAGTACTTC. It specifies CASSYTLTSGGYEQYF.

J is TRBJ2-1 and V is TRBV6-5, with a weak D call TRBD1 (6 bases). Trimming removed 6 bases from V and 5 bases from J, with 17 bases in between. The CDR3 is 15 amino acids. Germline lookup yields CDR1 MNHEY and CDR2 SVGAGI. The CDR3 DNA follows: TGTGCCAGCAGGAAGGGGGAGATGGGAAACAATGAGCAGTTCTTC. This gives the protein CASRKGEMGNNEQFF.

V usage is TRBV6-5 and J usage is TRBJ2-7, with a possible D match to TRBD2 (5 bases). Deletions cut 7 bases from V and 1 base from J, with 14 bases between. Looked up from germline, CDR1 is MNHEY and CDR2 is SVGAGI. This CDR3 is built from 14 residues. The DNA of the CDR3 is TGTGCCAGCACCCGCACGACGGGATCCTACGAGCAGTACTTC. It is translated as CASTRTTGSYEQYF.

The genes are TRBV7-2 and TRBJ1-1; 10 bases are a match to TRBD1. The CDR3 contains 14 residues. Germline CDR1 is SGHTA and CDR2 is FQGNSA. Trimming took 3 bases from V and 3 from J; bases not matched to a gene: 1. CDR3 amino acids: CASSFGTGDTEAFF. DNA for the CDR3: TGTGCCAGCAGCTTCGGGACAGGGGACACTGAAGCTTTCTTT.

The genes are TRBV18 and TRBJ2-1; no firm D call. Germline V gene data show CDR1 as KGHSH and CDR2 as LQKENI. There are 15 residues in the CDR3. Trimming took 2 bases from V and 3 from J, leaving 11 bases between them. The CDR3 nucleotides read TGTGCCAGCTCACCAACAGCCCTTTACTACAATGAGCAGTTCTTC. This encodes CASSPTALYYNEQFF. Drawing the rest from reference TRBV18 and TRBJ2-1, the complete variable domain is NAGVMQNPRHLVRRRGQEARLRCSPMKGHSHVYWYRQLPEEGLKFMVYLQKENIIDESGMPKERFSAEFPKEGPSILRIQQVVRGDSAAYFCASSPTALYYNEQFFGPGTRLTVL.

The chain carries TRBV28 and TRBJ2-7; 8 nucleotides agree with TRBD2. Germline loops: CDR1 MDHEN, CDR2 SYDVKM. Trimming removed 8 bases from V and 4 bases from J; junction bases left unmatched: 7. The CDR3 contains 13 residues. CDR3 loop: CASHGGGRYEQYF. The CDR3, as DNA: TGTGCCAGCCACGGGGGGGGAAGATACGAGCAGTACTTC.

V usage is TRBV7-2 and J usage is TRBJ1-1; D is unresolved. The CDR3 loop spans 15 amino acids. V was pared by 5 bases and J by 4 bases, with 17 bases between. Germline CDR1 is SGHTA and CDR2 is FQGNSA. CDR3 sequence (DNA): TGTGCCAGCAGCCCTTTGGCAGGCGCGAGCACTGAAGCTTTCTTT. It specifies CASSPLAGASTEAFF.

This clone was recorded only once. This chain links TRBV5-1 with TRBJ2-7; no definite D call. Between the trimmed V and J ends, which lost 0 bases and 1 base, there was a span of 8 bases. The CDR3 totals 14 residues. From germline, CDR1 is SGHRS and CDR2 YFSETQ. The CDR3, as DNA: TGCGCCAGCAGCTTGGAAGGAGCTTCCTACGAGCAGTACTTC. It is translated as CASSLEGASYEQYF. Full variable domain (remainder filled in from reference TRBV5-1 and TRBJ2-7): KAGVTQTPRYLIKTRGQQVTLSCSPISGHRSVSWYQQTPGQGLQFLFEYFSETQRNKGNFPGRFSGRQFSNSRSEMNVSTLELGDSALYLCASSLEGASYEQYFGPGTRLTVT.

V gene TRBV5-1 combines with J gene TRBJ1-4; 11 positions match TRBD1. CDR1 and CDR2 (germline): SGHRS, YFSETQ. The CDR3 spans 17 residues. The V gene end was trimmed by 3 bases and the J gene end by 0 bases; junction bases not matched to a gene: 4. The CDR3 protein is CASSSGTGGSTNEKLFF. As DNA, the CDR3 is TGCGCCAGCAGCTCCGGGACAGGGGGTTCAACTAATGAAAAACTGTTTTTT.

There are a few counts of this clone. This CDR3 is CASSFRGFGYGYTF. CDR3 sequence (DNA): TGTGCCAGCAGCTTTCGAGGGTTTGGCTATGGCTACACCTTC. V and J are TRBV13 and TRBJ1-2; D uncertain. Germline V gene data show CDR1 as PRHDT and CDR2 as FYEKMQ (reference sequence). CDR3 length equals 14 residues. The V end was cut by 3 bases, the J end by 4 bases, with 12 bases between.

This clone was seen a few times. V is TRBV11-2 and J is TRBJ2-3, with 7 positions matching TRBD1. V lost 1 base and J lost 5; bases outside the gene matches: 3. Germline-derived CDR1 and CDR2 are SGHAT and FQNNGV. This CDR3 contains 14 residues. As DNA, the CDR3 is TGTGCCAGCAGCTTAGGACAGGGCGAAGATACGCAGTATTTT. Translated: CASSLGQGEDTQYF.

This clone is a singleton in its sample. The chain combines TRBV4-3 with TRBJ2-3; D unresolved. CDR3 length: 17 amino acids. V lost 3 bases and J lost 1, with 17 bases in between. CDR1 and CDR2 (germline): LGHNA, YSLEER. CDR3 residues: CASSHPKENGRTDTQYF. DNA of the CDR3: TGCGCCAGCAGCCACCCTAAGGAGAACGGCCGCACAGATACGCAGTATTTT.

The V gene is TRBV7-2, the J gene TRBJ2-7; D possibly corresponds to TRBD2 (6 bases). Trimming took off 5 bases at V and 0 bases at J, with 11 bases between the two ends. The CDR3 length is 14 residues. Germline-derived CDR1 and CDR2 are SGHTA and FQGNSA. The CDR3 loop reads CASSRDLNSYEQYF. The DNA of the CDR3 is TGTGCCAGCAGCAGGGACTTAAACTCCTACGAGCAGTACTTC.

The genes are TRBV6-5 and TRBJ2-7, with 10 bases matching TRBD1. The germline CDR1 and CDR2 sequences are MNHEY and SVGAGI. Trimming cost V 10 bases and J 5 bases; bases outside gene matches: 11. The CDR3 has 14 residues. CDR3 amino acids: CATLVRQGANEQYF. As DNA, the CDR3 is TGTGCCACCCTGGTGAGACAGGGGGCCAACGAGCAGTACTTC.

CDR3 loop: CAWSVSGSSYNEQFF. The CDR3 bases are TGTGCCTGGAGTGTATCGGGGAGCTCCTACAATGAGCAGTTCTTC. This chain joins TRBV30 and TRBJ2-1, with D perhaps matching TRBD2 (5 bases). V gave up 0 bases and J gave up 0 bases, with 9 bases separating them. CDR1 and CDR2 from the germline V gene are GTSNPN and SVGIG (reference sequence). The CDR3 runs to 15 residues.

V is TRBV19 and J is TRBJ2-5, with D possibly being TRBD1 (5 bases). V lost 2 bases and J lost 4, with 11 bases in between. The CDR3 is 14 residues long. CDR1 and CDR2 (germline): LNHDA, SQIVND (reference sequence). CDR3 bases: TGTGCCAGTAGTATAACAGACAGAAGAGAGACCCAGTACTTC. Amino acid sequence: CASSITDRRETQYF.

This chain links TRBV7-2 with TRBJ1-3; 7 bases line up with TRBD1. CDR3 size: 15 residues. The junction had 5 bases not matched to a gene; V was cut back by 4 bases and J by 2 bases. Germline CDR1 is SGHTA and CDR2 is FQGNSA. CDR3 sequence (DNA): TGTGCCAGCAGCTCCCCCCAGGGGGCTGGAAACACCATATATTTT. This codes for CASSSPQGAGNTIYF.

V gene TRBV6-2 or TRBV6-3 combines with J gene TRBJ1-6; 9 nucleotides align to TRBD1. Germline CDR1 and CDR2: MNHEY and SVGEGT. V lost 5 bases and J lost 2; bases outside the gene matches: 13. This CDR3 region has 19 residues. The CDR3 bases are TGTGCCAGCAGTCACGGCGGACAGGGGACGAGAGCCTATAATTCACCCCTCCACTTT. Its protein is CASSHGGQGTRAYNSPLHF.